A selection of T cell receptor beta chains follows, all from one sample in a study of response to subunit inactivated influenza vaccine. TCRdb fed the RT-PCR reads into MiXCR, producing one record per CDR3 protein. The sample contains hundreds of thousands of distinct CDR3 sequences, around a sixth of which appear only once. The specimen was PBMCs from blood, collected less than 6 days after vaccination. These receptors originate from a man aged 50-60 years who received an inactivated influenza vaccine. The CDR3 runs from the conserved cysteine through the conserved F or W. Fields, in order: CDR3 length, V gene, J gene, D gene, clone size, CDR3 protein, CDR3 DNA. The D gene is left open where the match is weak. Size is stated for part of the rows, as once, few or many counts, or as a class when the clone is expanded.

17,TRBV6-2/TRBV6-3,TRBJ2-1,TRBD2,.,CASSYVPGGSSYNEQFF,TGTGCCAGCAGTTACGTGCCGGGGGGGAGCTCCTACAATGAGCAGTTCTTC
13,TRBV20-1,TRBJ1-5,.,few,CSAIGTGNQPQHF,TGCAGTGCTATCGGGACGGGGAATCAGCCCCAGCATTTT
15,TRBV25-1,TRBJ2-5,.,.,CASSESGKADETQYF,TGTGCCAGCAGTGAGTCGGGCAAGGCGGACGAGACCCAGTACTTC
17,TRBV7-6,TRBJ1-1,.,few,CASSSDKSLGGNTEAFF,TGTGCCAGCAGCTCCGATAAGTCGTTAGGCGGTAACACTGAAGCTTTCTTT
17,TRBV6-1,TRBJ2-4,TRBD2,.,CASSPTAGRRAKNIQYF,TGTGCCAGCAGCCCAACTGCCGGGAGGAGGGCCAAAAACATTCAGTACTTC
17,TRBV6-1,TRBJ2-2,.,few,CASSSSTPVSGTGELFF,TGTGCCAGCAGCTCGTCAACCCCAGTGTCGGGGACCGGGGAGCTGTTTTTT
13,TRBV5-1,TRBJ2-7,TRBD1,.,CASSADRAYEQYF,TGCGCCAGCAGCGCAGACAGGGCCTACGAGCAGTACTTC
15,TRBV20-1,TRBJ2-3,TRBD2,few,CSAIGPAGAKDTQYF,TGCAGTGCCATTGGGCCAGCGGGAGCCAAAGATACGCAGTATTTT
14,TRBV20-1,TRBJ2-5,TRBD2,.,CSAFLAGRGETQYF,TGCAGTGCTTTTCTAGCGGGGCGTGGCGAGACCCAGTACTTC
16,TRBV7-9,TRBJ2-1,TRBD2,few,CASSLEGLAGFNEQFF,TGTGCCAGCAGCTTAGAGGGACTAGCGGGCTTCAATGAGCAGTTCTTC
16,TRBV24-1,TRBJ2-3,.,.,CATSDLTGLGTDTQYF,TGTGCCACCAGTGATTTGACAGGGTTGGGCACAGATACGCAGTATTTT
18,TRBV11-1,TRBJ2-3,TRBD2,once,CASSSVLAGGHSTDTQYF,TGTGCCAGCAGCTCCGTCCTAGCGGGAGGGCACTCCACAGATACGCAGTATTTT
15,TRBV20-1,TRBJ1-5,.,.,CSARVTGGRNQPQHF,TGCAGTGCTAGAGTGACCGGGGGGCGCAATCAGCCCCAGCATTTT
15,TRBV18,TRBJ2-1,TRBD2,many,CASSTSGRSYNEQFF,TGTGCCAGCAGTACTAGCGGGAGGTCCTACAATGAGCAGTTCTTC
14,TRBV7-2,TRBJ2-7,.,.,CASSLLKWPYEQYF,TGTGCCAGCAGCTTATTAAAATGGCCCTACGAGCAGTACTTC
15,TRBV4-3,TRBJ2-1,TRBD1,.,CASSQEDRGFYEQFF,TGCGCCAGCAGCCAAGAGGACAGGGGTTTCTATGAGCAGTTCTTC
17,TRBV20-1,TRBJ2-3,TRBD2,.,CSASNRLAGHSTDTQYF,TGCAGTGCTAGTAACAGACTAGCGGGACATAGCACAGATACGCAGTATTTT
14,TRBV4-2,TRBJ2-7,.,.,CASSELGDAAEQYF,TGTGCCAGCAGCGAGCTAGGGGATGCGGCCGAGCAGTACTTC
14,TRBV12-3/TRBV12-4,TRBJ1-5,.,few,CASSFLSGDQPQHF,TGTGCCAGCAGTTTCTTAAGTGGAGACCAGCCCCAGCATTTT
20,TRBV20-1,TRBJ2-1,TRBD2,few,CSARDTAALLAAFSYNEQFF,TGCAGTGCTAGAGATACGGCGGCGTTACTAGCGGCCTTTTCCTACAATGAGCAGTTCTTC
12,TRBV20-1,TRBJ2-1,.,.,CSARRVYNEQFF,TGCAGTGCGCGGAGGGTTTACAATGAGCAGTTCTTC
16,TRBV7-2,TRBJ2-7,.,few,CASSSTTGSGSYEQYF,TGTGCCAGCAGCTCTACGACAGGCTCGGGGTCCTACGAGCAGTACTTC
11,TRBV29-1,TRBJ2-3,.,many,CSVERSGTQYF,TGCAGCGTTGAACGTAGCGGCACGCAGTATTTT
16,TRBV6-1,TRBJ1-1,TRBD1,.,CASSENLDRRNTEAFF,TGTGCCAGCAGTGAAAACCTGGACAGGCGGAACACTGAAGCTTTCTTT
15,TRBV18,TRBJ1-4,.,.,CASSYTHATNEKLFF,TGTGCCAGCTCATACACACACGCAACTAATGAAAAACTGTTTTTT
12,TRBV5-1,TRBJ2-1,.,.,CASSEPGVGQFF,TGCGCCAGCAGTGAGCCGGGAGTTGGGCAGTTCTTC
13,TRBV5-1,TRBJ2-3,.,.,CASSSVLTDTQYF,TGCGCCAGCAGTTCTGTCCTTACAGATACGCAGTATTTT
17,TRBV11-2,TRBJ2-1,.,many,CASSLFLGGGTLDEQFF,TGTGCCAGCAGCTTATTTCTTGGGGGTGGCACTTTGGATGAGCAGTTCTTC
16,TRBV27,TRBJ2-7,.,.,CASSQLNTGRPYEQYF,TGTGCCAGCAGCCAACTTAACACAGGGCGTCCTTACGAGCAGTACTTC
15,TRBV6-5,TRBJ1-5,.,few,CASSYSPGRTQPQHF,TGTGCCAGCAGTTACTCCCCAGGTCGCACTCAGCCCCAGCATTTT
14,TRBV7-8,TRBJ1-5,.,once,CASSLGTNFQPQHF,TGTGCCAGCAGCTTAGGCACTAATTTCCAGCCCCAGCATTTT
16,TRBV20-1,TRBJ1-1,.,.,CSAREGGQALGTEAFF,TGCAGTGCTAGAGAGGGGGGCCAGGCTTTGGGAACTGAAGCTTTCTTT
14,TRBV24-1,TRBJ2-3,.,few,CATSDSGGWDTQYF,TGTGCCACCAGTGATTCTGGGGGCTGGGATACGCAGTATTTT
15,TRBV20-1,TRBJ2-7,TRBD2,few,CSATGLAGDSYEQYF,TGCAGTGCAACCGGACTAGCGGGAGATTCCTACGAGCAGTACTTC
15,TRBV7-8,TRBJ2-2,TRBD1,few,CASSADRVLTGELFF,TGTGCCAGCAGCGCGGACAGGGTGTTGACCGGGGAGCTGTTTTTT
18,TRBV11-1,TRBJ2-1,.,.,CASSLVGMRLRTYNEQFF,TGTGCCAGCAGCTTGGTGGGAATGAGGCTTAGGACCTACAATGAGCAGTTCTTC
14,TRBV6-5,TRBJ2-5,TRBD1,few,CATTTGMGWETQYF,TGTGCCACCACGACAGGGATGGGTTGGGAGACCCAGTACTTC
15,TRBV5-6,TRBJ2-5,TRBD2,many,CASSPSPGGEETQYF,TGTGCCAGCAGCCCATCCCCGGGGGGAGAAGAGACCCAGTACTTC
16,TRBV5-1,TRBJ2-7,.,few,CASSLPDRSPSYEQYF,TGCGCCAGCAGCCTACCTGACCGTTCTCCCTCCTACGAGCAGTACTTC
12,TRBV10-3,TRBJ1-4,.,.,CAISGANEKLFF,TGTGCCATCAGTGGGGCTAATGAAAAACTGTTTTTT
16,TRBV29-1,TRBJ2-1,TRBD2,few,CSVVLAGVGSYNEQFF,TGCAGCGTTGTACTAGCGGGGGTGGGCTCCTACAATGAGCAGTTCTTC
14,TRBV4-1,TRBJ2-5,.,many,CASSQGDRQETQYF,TGCGCCAGCAGCCAAGGAGACAGGCAAGAGACCCAGTACTTC
13,TRBV24-1,TRBJ2-1,TRBD2,few,CATSDLAGGQEFF,TGTGCCACCAGTGATCTAGCGGGGGGGCAAGAGTTCTTC
16,TRBV27,TRBJ2-1,.,.,CASSLSGGWGGWGQFF,TGTGCCAGCAGTTTATCGGGAGGATGGGGGGGCTGGGGGCAGTTCTTC
15,TRBV10-3,TRBJ1-2,TRBD1,few,CAISESAQGTYGYTF,TGTGCCATCAGTGAGTCCGCACAGGGGACCTATGGCTACACCTTC
11,TRBV29-1,TRBJ2-1,.,few,CSVERKFEQFF,TGCAGCGTTGAAAGAAAGTTTGAGCAGTTCTTC
15,TRBV10-3,TRBJ2-2,.,.,CAISRGYMTTGELFF,TGTGCCATCAGTAGGGGATATATGACCACCGGGGAGCTGTTTTTT
13,TRBV5-6,TRBJ2-7,.,many,CASTVGWFDEQYF,TGTGCCAGCACCGTAGGATGGTTCGACGAGCAGTACTTC